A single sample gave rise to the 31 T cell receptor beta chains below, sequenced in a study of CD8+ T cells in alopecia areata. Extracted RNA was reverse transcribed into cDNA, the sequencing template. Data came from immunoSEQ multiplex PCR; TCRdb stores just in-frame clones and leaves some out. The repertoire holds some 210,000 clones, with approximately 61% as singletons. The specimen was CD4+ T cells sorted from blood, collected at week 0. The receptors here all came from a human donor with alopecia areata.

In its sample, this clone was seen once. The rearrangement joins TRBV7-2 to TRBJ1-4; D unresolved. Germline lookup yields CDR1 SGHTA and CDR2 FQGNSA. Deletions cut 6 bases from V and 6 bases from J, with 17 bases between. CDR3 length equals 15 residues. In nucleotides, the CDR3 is TGTGCCAGCAGTGACCCTATCCGGCGCGATGAAAAACTGTTTTTT. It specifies CASSDPIRRDEKLFF.

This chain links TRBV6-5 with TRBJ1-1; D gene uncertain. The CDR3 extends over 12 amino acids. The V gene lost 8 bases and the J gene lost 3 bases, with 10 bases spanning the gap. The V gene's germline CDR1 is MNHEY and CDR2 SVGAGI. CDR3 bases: TGTGCCAGCCAGGACGCAGACACTGAAGCTTTCTTT. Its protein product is CASQDADTEAFF.

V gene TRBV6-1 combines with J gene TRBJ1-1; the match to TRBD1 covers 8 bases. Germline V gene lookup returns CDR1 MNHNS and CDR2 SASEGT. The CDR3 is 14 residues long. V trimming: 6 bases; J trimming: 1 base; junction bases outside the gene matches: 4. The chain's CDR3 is CASRIGQGNTEAFF. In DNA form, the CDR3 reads TGTGCCAGCAGAATTGGACAGGGGAACACTGAAGCTTTCTTT.

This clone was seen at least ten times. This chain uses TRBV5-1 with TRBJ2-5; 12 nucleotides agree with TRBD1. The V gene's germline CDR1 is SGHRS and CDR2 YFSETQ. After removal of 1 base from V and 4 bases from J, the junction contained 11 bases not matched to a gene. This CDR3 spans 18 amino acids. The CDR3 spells CASSLNTGTGGIGETQYF. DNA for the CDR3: TGCGCCAGCAGCTTGAACACCGGGACAGGGGGCATCGGAGAGACCCAGTACTTC.

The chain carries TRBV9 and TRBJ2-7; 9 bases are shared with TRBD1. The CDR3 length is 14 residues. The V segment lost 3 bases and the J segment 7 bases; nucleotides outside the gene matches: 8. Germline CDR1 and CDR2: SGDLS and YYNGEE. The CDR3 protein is CASSAGTGSREQYF. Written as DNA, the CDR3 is TGTGCCAGCAGCGCCGGGACAGGGTCCAGGGAGCAGTACTTC.

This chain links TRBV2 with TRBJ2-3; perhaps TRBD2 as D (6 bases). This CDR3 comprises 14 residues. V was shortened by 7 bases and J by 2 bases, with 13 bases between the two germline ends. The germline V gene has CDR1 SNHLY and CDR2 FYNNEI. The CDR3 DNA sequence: TGTGCCAGCACGGAGAAGCGGGCCACAGATACGCAGTATTTT. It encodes CASTEKRATDTQYF.

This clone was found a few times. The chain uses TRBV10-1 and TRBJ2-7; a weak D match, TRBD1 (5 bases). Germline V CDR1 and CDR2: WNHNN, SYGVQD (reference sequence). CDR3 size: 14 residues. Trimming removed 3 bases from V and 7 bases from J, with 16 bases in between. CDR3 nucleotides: TGCGCCAGCAGTGAAGGATCGGCAGGGCAAGAGCAGTACTTC. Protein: CASSEGSAGQEQYF.

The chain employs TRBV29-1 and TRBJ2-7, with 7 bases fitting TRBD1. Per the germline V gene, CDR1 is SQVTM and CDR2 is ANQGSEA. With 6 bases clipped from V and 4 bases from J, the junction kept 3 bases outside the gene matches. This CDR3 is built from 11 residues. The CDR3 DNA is TGCAGCGTATCGGACAGGTACGAGCAGTACTTC. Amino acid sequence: CSVSDRYEQYF.

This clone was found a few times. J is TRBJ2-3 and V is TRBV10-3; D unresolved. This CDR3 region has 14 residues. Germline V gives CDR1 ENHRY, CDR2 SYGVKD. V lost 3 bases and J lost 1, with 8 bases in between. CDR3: CAISENGGTDTQYF. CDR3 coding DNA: TGTGCCATCAGTGAAAATGGGGGCACAGATACGCAGTATTTT.

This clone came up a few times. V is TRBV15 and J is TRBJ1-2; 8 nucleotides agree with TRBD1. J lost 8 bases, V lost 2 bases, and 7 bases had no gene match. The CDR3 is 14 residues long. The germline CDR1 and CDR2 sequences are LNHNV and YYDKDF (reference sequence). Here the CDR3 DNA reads TGTGCCACCAGCAGATCCACAGGGGGACGAGGCTACACCTTC. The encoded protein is CATSRSTGGRGYTF. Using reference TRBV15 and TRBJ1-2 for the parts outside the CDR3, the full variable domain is DAMVIQNPRYQVTQFGKPVTLSCSQTLNHNVMYWYQQKSSQAPKLLFHYYDKDFNNEADTPDNFQSRRPNTSFCFLDIRSPGLGDTAMYLCATSRSTGGRGYTFGSGTRLTVV.

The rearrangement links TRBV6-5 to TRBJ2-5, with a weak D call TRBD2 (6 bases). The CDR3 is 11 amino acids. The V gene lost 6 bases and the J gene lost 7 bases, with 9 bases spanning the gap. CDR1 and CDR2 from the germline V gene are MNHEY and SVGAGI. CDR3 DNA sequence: TGTGCCAGCAGGTCCGGGGGGACCCAGTACTTC. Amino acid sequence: CASRSGGTQYF.

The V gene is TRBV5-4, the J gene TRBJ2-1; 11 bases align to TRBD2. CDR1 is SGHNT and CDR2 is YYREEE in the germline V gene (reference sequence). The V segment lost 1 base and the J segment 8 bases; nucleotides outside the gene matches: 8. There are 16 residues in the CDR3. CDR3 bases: TGTGCCAGCAGCTTGAAGCTAGCGGGGGGAGTCGATGAGCAGTTCTTC. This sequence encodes CASSLKLAGGVDEQFF.

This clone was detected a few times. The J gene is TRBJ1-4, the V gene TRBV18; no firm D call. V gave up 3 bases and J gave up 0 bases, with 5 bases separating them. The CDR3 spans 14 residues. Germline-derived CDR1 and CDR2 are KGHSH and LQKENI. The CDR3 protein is CASSPQPTNEKLFF. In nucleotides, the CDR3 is TGTGCCAGCTCACCTCAACCAACTAATGAAAAACTGTTTTTT.

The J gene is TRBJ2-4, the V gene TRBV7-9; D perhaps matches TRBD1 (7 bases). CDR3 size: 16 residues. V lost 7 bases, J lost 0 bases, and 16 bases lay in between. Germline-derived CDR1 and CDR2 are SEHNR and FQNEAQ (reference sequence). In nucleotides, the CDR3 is TGTGCCAGCACCACGGAGGGGGCCCTAGCCAAAAACATTCAGTACTTC. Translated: CASTTEGALAKNIQYF.

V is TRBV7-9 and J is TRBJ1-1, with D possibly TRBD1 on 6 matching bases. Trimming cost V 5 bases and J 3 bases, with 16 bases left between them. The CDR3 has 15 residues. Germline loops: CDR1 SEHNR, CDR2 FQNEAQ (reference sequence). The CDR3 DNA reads TGTGCCAGCAGCGGATCCTACAGGGTCTACACTGAAGCTTTCTTT. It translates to CASSGSYRVYTEAFF. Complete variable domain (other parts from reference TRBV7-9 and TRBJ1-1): DTGVSQNPRHKITKRGQNVTFRCDPISEHNRLYWYRQTLGQGPEFLTYFQNEAQLEKSRLLSDRFSAERPKGSFSTLEIQRTEQGDSAMYLCASSGSYRVYTEAFFGQGTRLTVV.

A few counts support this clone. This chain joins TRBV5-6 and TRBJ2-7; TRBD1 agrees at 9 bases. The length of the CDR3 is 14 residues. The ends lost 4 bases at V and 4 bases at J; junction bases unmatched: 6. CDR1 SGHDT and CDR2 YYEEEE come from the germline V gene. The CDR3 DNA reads TGTGCCAGCAGCCAGCTGGACAGGGGATACGAGCAGTACTTC. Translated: CASSQLDRGYEQYF.

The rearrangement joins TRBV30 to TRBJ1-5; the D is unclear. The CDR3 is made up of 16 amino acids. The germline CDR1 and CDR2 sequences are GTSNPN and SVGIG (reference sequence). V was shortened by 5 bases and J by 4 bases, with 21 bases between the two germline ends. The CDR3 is CAWGIKGPLANQPQHF. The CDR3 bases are TGTGCCTGGGGAATAAAGGGCCCCTTAGCAAATCAGCCCCAGCATTTT. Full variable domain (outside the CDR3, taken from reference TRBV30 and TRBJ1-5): SQTIHQWPATLVQPVGSPLSLECTVEGTSNPNLYWYRQAAGRGLQLLFYSVGIGQISSEVPQNLSASRPQDRQFILSSKKLLLSDSGFYLCAWGIKGPLANQPQHFGDGTRLSIL.

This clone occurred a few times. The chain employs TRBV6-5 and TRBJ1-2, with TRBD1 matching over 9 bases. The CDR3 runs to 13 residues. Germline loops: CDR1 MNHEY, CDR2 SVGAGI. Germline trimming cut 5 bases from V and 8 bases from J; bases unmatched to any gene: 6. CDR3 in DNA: TGTGCCAGCAGTACTCCCGGGACAGGGGGCTACACCTTC. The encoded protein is CASSTPGTGGYTF.

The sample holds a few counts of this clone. The CDR3: CASSSIGRAVRYTF. CDR3 sequence (DNA): TGCGCCAGCAGCTCGATTGGCAGGGCCGTACGCTACACCTTC. This rearrangement joins TRBV5-1 to TRBJ1-2; weak D call: TRBD1 (5 bases). The CDR3 is made up of 14 amino acids. V was cut by 3 bases and J by 9 bases, with 18 bases left in between. Germline V gene sequence: CDR1 SGHRS, CDR2 YFSETQ.

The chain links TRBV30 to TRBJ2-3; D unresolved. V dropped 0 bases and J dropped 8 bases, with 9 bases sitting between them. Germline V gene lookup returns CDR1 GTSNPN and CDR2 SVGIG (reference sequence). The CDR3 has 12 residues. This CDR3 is CAWSVVRGTQYF. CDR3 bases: TGTGCCTGGAGTGTAGTTCGTGGTACGCAGTATTTT.

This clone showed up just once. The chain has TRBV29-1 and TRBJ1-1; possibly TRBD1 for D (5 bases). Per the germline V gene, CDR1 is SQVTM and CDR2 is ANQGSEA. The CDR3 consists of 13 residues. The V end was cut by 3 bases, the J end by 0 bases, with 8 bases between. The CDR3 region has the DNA TGCAGCGTTGATCAGGGACTGAACACTGAAGCTTTCTTT. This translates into CSVDQGLNTEAFF.

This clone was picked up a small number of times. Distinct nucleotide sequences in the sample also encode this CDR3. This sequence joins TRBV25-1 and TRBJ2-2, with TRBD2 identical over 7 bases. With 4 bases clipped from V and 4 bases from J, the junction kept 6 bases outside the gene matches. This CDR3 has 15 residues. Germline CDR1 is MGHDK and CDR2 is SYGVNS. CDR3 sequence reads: CASSAQGGSTGELFF. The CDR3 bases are TGTGCCAGCAGTGCCCAGGGAGGGAGCACCGGGGAGCTGTTTTTT.

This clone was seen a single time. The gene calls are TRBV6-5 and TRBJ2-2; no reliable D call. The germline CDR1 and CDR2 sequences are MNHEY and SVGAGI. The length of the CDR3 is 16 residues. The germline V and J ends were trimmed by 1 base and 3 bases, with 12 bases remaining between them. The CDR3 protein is CASSYLMGADTGELFF. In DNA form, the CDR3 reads TGTGCCAGCAGTTACTTGATGGGCGCGGACACCGGGGAGCTGTTTTTT.

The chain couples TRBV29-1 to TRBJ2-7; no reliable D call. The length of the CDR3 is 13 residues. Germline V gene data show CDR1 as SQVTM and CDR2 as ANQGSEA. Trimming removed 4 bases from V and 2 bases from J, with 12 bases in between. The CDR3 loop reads CSVGVAPTYEQYF. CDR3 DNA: TGCAGCGTTGGGGTAGCTCCGACCTACGAGCAGTACTTC.

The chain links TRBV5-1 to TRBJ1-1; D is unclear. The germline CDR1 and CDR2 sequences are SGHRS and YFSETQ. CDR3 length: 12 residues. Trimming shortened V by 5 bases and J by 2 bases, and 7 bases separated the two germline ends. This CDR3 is CASRNRNTEAFF. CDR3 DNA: TGCGCCAGCAGAAATAGAAACACTGAAGCTTTCTTT.

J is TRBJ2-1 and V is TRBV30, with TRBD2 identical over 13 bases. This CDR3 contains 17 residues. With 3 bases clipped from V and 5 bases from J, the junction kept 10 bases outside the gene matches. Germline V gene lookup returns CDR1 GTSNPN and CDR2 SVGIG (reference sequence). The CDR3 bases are TGTGCCTGGAGCCGATCCTGGACTAGCGGGAGCCACAATGAGCAGTTCTTC. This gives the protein CAWSRSWTSGSHNEQFF.

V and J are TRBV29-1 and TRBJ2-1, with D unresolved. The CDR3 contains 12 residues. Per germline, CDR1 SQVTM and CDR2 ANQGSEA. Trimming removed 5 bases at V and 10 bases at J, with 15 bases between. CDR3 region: CSVNWGKGEQFF. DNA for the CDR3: TGCAGCGTTAACTGGGGTAAAGGGGAGCAGTTCTTC.

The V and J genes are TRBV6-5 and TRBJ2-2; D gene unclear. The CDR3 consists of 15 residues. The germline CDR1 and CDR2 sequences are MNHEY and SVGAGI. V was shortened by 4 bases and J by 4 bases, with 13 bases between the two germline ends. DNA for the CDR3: TGTGCCAGCAGTTCCCCCCGGAAATCCACCGGGGAGCTGTTTTTT. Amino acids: CASSSPRKSTGELFF.

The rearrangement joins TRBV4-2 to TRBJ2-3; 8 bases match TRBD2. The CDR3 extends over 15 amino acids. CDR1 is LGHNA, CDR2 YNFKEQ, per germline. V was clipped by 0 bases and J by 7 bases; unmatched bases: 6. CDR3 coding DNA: TGTGCCAGCAGCCAAGATATCAGCGGGAGTAATACGCAGTATTTT. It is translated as CASSQDISGSNTQYF.

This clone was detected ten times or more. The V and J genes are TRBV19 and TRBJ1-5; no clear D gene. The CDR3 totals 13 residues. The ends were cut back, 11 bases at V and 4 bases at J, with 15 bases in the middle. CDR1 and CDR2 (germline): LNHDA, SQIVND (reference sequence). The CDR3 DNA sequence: TGTGCCTCCTCCGTGGGTCGGAATCAGCCCCAGCATTTT. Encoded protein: CASSVGRNQPQHF.

The CDR3 nucleotides read TGTGCCAGCAGTTCCATCCTGCATGAAAAACTGTTTTTT. Its protein product is CASSSILHEKLFF. The chain carries TRBV28 and TRBJ1-4; the D is unclear. There are 13 residues in the CDR3. Trimming took 4 bases from V and 6 from J, leaving 9 bases between them. In germline, CDR1 is MDHEN, CDR2 SYDVKM.